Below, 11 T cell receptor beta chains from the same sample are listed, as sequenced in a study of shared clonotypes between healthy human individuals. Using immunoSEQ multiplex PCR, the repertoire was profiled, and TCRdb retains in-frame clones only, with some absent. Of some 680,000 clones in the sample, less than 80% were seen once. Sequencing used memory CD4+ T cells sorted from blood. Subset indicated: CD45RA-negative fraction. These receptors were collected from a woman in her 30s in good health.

CDR3 sequence: CASSSPRWRTEAFF. Here the CDR3 DNA reads TGTGCCAGCAGTTCCCCTCGGTGGCGCACTGAAGCTTTCTTT. V gene TRBV28 combines with J gene TRBJ1-1; D is unresolved. The length of the CDR3 is 14 residues. Germline values: CDR1 MDHEN, CDR2 SYDVKM. Trimming took 4 bases from V and 4 from J, leaving 13 bases between them.

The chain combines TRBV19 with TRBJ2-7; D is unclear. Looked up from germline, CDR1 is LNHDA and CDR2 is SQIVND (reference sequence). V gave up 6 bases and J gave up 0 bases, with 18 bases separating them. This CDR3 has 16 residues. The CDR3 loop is CASSRKAPPGSYEQYF. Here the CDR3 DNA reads TGTGCCAGTAGCCGAAAGGCCCCGCCAGGCTCCTACGAGCAGTACTTC.

The CDR3 DNA sequence: TGTGCCAGCAGTTCCCAGACTCGGAACAATGAGCAGTTCTTC. This encodes CASSSQTRNNEQFF. This sequence joins TRBV27 and TRBJ2-1; D gene ambiguous. Germline values: CDR1 MNHEY, CDR2 SMNVEV (reference sequence). The CDR3 runs to 14 residues. Trimming took off 4 bases at V and 5 bases at J, with 12 bases between the two ends.

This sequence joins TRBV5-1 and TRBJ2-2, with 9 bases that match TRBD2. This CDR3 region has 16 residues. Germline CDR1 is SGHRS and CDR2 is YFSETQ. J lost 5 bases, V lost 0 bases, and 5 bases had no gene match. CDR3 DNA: TGCGCCAGCAGCTTGGTCAGCGGGAGGACTACCGGGGAGCTGTTTTTT. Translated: CASSLVSGRTTGELFF. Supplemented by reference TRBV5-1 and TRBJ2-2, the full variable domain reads KAGVTQTPRYLIKTRGQQVTLSCSPISGHRSVSWYQQTPGQGLQFLFEYFSETQRNKGNFPGRFSGRQFSNSRSEMNVSTLELGDSALYLCASSLVSGRTTGELFFGEGSRLTVL.

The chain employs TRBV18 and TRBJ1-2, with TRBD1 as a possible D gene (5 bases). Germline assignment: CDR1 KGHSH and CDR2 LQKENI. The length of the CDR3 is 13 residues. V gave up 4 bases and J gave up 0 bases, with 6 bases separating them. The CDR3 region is CASSQGPNYGYTF. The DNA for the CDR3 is TGTGCCAGCTCACAGGGGCCTAACTATGGCTACACCTTC.

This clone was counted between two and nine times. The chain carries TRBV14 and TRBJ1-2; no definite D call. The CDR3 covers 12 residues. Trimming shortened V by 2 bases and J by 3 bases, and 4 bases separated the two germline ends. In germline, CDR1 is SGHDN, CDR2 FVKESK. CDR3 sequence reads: CASSQQYYGYTF. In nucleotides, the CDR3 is TGTGCCAGCAGCCAACAGTACTATGGCTACACCTTC.

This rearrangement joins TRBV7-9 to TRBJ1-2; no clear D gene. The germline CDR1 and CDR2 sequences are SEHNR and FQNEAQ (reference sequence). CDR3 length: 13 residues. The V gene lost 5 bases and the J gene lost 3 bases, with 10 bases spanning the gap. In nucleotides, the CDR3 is TGTGCCAGCAGCCGCGACGGACACTATGGCTACACCTTC. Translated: CASSRDGHYGYTF.

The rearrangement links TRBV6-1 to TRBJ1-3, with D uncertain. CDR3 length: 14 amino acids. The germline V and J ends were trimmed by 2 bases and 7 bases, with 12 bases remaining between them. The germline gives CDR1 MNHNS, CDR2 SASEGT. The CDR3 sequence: CASSEIGSLNTIYF. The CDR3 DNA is TGTGCCAGCAGTGAAATTGGCAGTCTTAACACCATATATTTT.

The CDR3: CASSRLAGGINEQFF. CDR3 coding DNA: TGTGCCAGCAGTCGGCTAGCGGGAGGAATAAATGAGCAGTTCTTC. This sequence joins TRBV6-1 and TRBJ2-1; the match to TRBD2 covers 11 bases. CDR1 MNHNS and CDR2 SASEGT come from the germline V gene. Trimming at V came to 5 bases and at J to 7 bases, leaving 7 bases not matched to a gene. The CDR3 sequence is 15 residues long.

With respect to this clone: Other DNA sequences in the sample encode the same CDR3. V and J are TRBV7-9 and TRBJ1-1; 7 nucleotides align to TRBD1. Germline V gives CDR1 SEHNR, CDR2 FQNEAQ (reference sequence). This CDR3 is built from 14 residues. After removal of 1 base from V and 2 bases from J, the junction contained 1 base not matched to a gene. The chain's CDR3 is CASSLDRGNTEAFF. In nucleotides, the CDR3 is TGTGCCAGCAGCTTAGACAGGGGAAACACTGAAGCTTTCTTT.

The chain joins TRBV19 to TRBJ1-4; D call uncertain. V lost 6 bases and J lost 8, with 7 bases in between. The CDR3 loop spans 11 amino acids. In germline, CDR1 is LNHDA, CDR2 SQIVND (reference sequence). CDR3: CASSQSEKLFF. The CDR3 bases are TGTGCCAGTAGCCAATCCGAAAAACTGTTTTTT.